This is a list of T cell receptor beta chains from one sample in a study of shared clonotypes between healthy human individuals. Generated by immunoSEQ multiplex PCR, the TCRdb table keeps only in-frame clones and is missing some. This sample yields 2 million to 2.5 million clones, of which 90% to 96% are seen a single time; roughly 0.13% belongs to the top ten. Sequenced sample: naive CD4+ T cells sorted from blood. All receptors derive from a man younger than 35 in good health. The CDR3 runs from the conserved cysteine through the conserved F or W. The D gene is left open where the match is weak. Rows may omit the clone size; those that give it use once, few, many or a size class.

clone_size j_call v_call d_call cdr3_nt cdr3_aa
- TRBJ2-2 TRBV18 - TGTGCCAGCTCACCTCGGGGGGCCGCGAACACCGGGGAGCTGTTTTTT CASSPRGAANTGELFF
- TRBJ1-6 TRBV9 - TGTGCCAGCAGCGTAGGGGGTTGGCCAGGGGAATCTCTTAATTCACCCCTCCACTTT CASSVGGWPGESLNSPLHF
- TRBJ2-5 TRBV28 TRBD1 TGTGCCAGCAGTATACTTTTATTGGACAGGGGGCGATGGGAGACCCAGTACTTC CASSILLLDRGRWETQYF
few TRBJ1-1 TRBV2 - TGTGCCAGCAGTCTAGAGAGCACTGAAGCTTTCTTT CASSLESTEAFF
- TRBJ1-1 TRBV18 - TGTGCCAGCTCACCAGGTACAGCCCCGAACACTGAAGCTTTCTTT CASSPGTAPNTEAFF
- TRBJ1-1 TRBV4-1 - TGCGCCAGCAGCCACCTCCGGGGGGCGGGCACTGAAGCTTTCTTT CASSHLRGAGTEAFF
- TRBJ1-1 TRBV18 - TGTGCCAGCTCACCATTAGAGATGAACACTGAAGCTTTCTTT CASSPLEMNTEAFF
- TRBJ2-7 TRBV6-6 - TGTGCCACCCGCCTCCCGGCAGATTCCTACGAGCAGTACTTC CATRLPADSYEQYF
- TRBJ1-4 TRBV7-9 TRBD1 TGTGCCAGCAGCTTAGCCCCAGGGACAGCAAATGAAAAACTGTTTTTT CASSLAPGTANEKLFF
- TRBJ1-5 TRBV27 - TGTGCCAGCAGTAGACAGGCATATAGCAATCAGCCCCAGCATTTT CASSRQAYSNQPQHF
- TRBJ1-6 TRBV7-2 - TGTGCCAGCAGCGACCAGGGGAACTCCTATAATTCACCCCTCCACTTT CASSDQGNSYNSPLHF
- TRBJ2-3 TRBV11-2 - TGTGCCAGCAGCTTAGATGGCGCGGCAGATACGCAGTATTTT CASSLDGAADTQYF
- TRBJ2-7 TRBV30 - TGTGCCTGGAACAATGGGGGGGAGCAGTACTTC CAWNNGGEQYF
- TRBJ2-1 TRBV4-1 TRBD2 TGCGCCAGCAGCCAAGGGGGACTAGCGGGAGGGTTTAATGAGCAGTTCTTC CASSQGGLAGGFNEQFF
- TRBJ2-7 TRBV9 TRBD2 TGTGCCAGCAATGGGACTAGCGGGTCCTACGAGCAGTACTTC CASNGTSGSYEQYF
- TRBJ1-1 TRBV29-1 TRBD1 TGCAGCGTCTGGGACAGCATGAACACTGAAGCTTTCTTT CSVWDSMNTEAFF
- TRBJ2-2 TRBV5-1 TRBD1 TGCGCCAGCAGCTTGTCGCGGACAGGGAACACCGGGGAGCTGTTTTTT CASSLSRTGNTGELFF
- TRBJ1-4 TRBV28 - TGTGCCAGCGAGCAGGGAGGTAATGAAAAACTGTTTTTT CASEQGGNEKLFF
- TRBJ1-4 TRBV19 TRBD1 TGTGCCAGTAGTACTCAGGGGGCGCGCAATGAAAAACTGTTTTTT CASSTQGARNEKLFF
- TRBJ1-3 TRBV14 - TGTGCCAGCAGCCAAGAGCGCCAGGCGAACTCTGGAAACACCATATATTTT CASSQERQANSGNTIYF
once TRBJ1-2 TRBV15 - TGTGCCACCAGAGGGGGACGCTCGGGGATTTATGGCTACACCTTC CATRGGRSGIYGYTF
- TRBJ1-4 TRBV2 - TGTGCCAGCAGTGAAGCGCAAATGAGGGGGAGGGAAAAACTGTTTTTT CASSEAQMRGREKLFF
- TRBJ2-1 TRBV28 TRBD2 TGTGCCGGGACTAGCGGGGGTGGGAATGAGCAGTTCTTC CAGTSGGGNEQFF
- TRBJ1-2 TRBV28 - TGTGCCAGCACGACCCAAAGCAGGGGTAACTATGGCTACACCTTC CASTTQSRGNYGYTF
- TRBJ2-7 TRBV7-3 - TGTGCCAGCAGCTTCCGGGACGGCTACGAGCAGTACTTC CASSFRDGYEQYF
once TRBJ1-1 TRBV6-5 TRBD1 TGTGCCAGCAGTTTTACCCATACAGGGGGTACTGAAGCTTTCTTT CASSFTHTGGTEAFF
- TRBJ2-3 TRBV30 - TGTGCCTGGAGCCCCAGGGGGGGGACAGATACGCAGTATTTT CAWSPRGGTDTQYF
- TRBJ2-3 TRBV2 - TGTGCCAGCAGTGAATTAGATACGCAGTATTTT CASSELDTQYF
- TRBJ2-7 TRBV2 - TGTGCCAGCAGTGATCGATACGAGCAGTACTTC CASSDRYEQYF
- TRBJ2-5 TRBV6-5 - TGTGCCAGCAGGGGAGGCAGCACGCAGACCCAGTACTTC CASRGGSTQTQYF
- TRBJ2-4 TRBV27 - TGTGCCAGCAGCCCAGGGGATCTAGCCAAAAACATTCAGTACTTC CASSPGDLAKNIQYF
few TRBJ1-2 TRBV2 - TGTGCCAGCAGTTGGGAAGACGGAAAGGGCTACACCTTC CASSWEDGKGYTF
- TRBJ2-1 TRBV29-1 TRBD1 TGCAGCGTTGAAGGTAGGGACAGGGGTTTGAGCAATGAGCAGTTCTTC CSVEGRDRGLSNEQFF
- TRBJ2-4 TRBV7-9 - TGTGCCAGCAGCTTTACAGGGAGTAACATTCAGTACTTC CASSFTGSNIQYF
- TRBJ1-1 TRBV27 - TGTGCCAGCAGTTTAAGGGGGACTGAAGCTTTCTTT CASSLRGTEAFF
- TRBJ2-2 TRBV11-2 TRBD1 TGTGCCAGCAGCTTAAGGGGACAGGGGTCCCCCGGGGAGCTGTTTTTT CASSLRGQGSPGELFF
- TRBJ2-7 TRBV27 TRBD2 TGTGCCAGCAGTTCGCTAGCGGGAGGGGCCCACGAGCAGTACTTC CASSSLAGGAHEQYF
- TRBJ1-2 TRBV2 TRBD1 TGTGCCAGCAGCCGGACAGGGTCGGGAGGCTACACCTTC CASSRTGSGGYTF
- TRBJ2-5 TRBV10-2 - TGCGCCAGCAGTGAAATGCGGGGCCTGCAAGAGACCCAGTACTTC CASSEMRGLQETQYF
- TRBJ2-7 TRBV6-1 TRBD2 TGTGCCAGCAGTGAAGCAGCGACGGGCGGGGGTTCCTACGAGCAGTACTTC CASSEAATGGGSYEQYF
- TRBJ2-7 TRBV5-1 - TGCGCCAGCAGCGTTGGGGCGGGCAGCGCCTACGAGCAGTACTTC CASSVGAGSAYEQYF
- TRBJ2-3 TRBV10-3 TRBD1 TGTGCCATCAGTGTAGGGGAGACAGGGGTTACAGATACGCAGTATTTT CAISVGETGVTDTQYF
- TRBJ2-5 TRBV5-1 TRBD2 TGCGCCAGCAGCTTGGGGAGCGGGGACCAAGAGACCCAGTACTTC CASSLGSGDQETQYF
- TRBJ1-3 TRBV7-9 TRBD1 TGTGCCAGCACCCTGACAGGGTCGAACACCATATATTTT CASTLTGSNTIYF
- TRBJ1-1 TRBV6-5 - TGTGCCAGCAGTTACTCCAGCACATCTGAAGCTTTCTTT CASSYSSTSEAFF
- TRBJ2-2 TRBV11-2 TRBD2 TGTGCCAGCAGCCTAAGACTAGCGGGAGAAGGAAACACCGGGGAGCTGTTTTTT CASSLRLAGEGNTGELFF